The 30 T cell receptor beta chains given below trace back to one sample, sequenced in a study of blood T cell repertoires in COVID-19. TCRdb's copy holds only in-frame clones and misses some; the assay was immunoSEQ multiplex PCR. The data contain about 320,000 clones, roughly 90% of them singletons. Specimen: peripheral blood. These receptors all come from a man aged 18 to 35 who had recovered from COVID-19.

The gene calls are TRBV6-6 and TRBJ1-1; D is uncertain. The V gene's germline CDR1 is MNHNY and CDR2 SVGAGI (reference sequence). Trimming removed 6 bases from V and 7 bases from J, with 15 bases in between. The CDR3 extends over 13 amino acids. CDR3: CASSLPGAVEAFF. Here the CDR3 DNA reads TGTGCCAGCAGCCTCCCGGGAGCCGTTGAAGCTTTCTTT.

The genes are TRBV27 and TRBJ1-2; 11 bases fit TRBD1. V lost 6 bases to trimming and J lost 6 bases; unmatched junction nucleotides: 12. Germline V gene lookup returns CDR1 MNHEY and CDR2 SMNVEV (reference sequence). This CDR3 region has 16 residues. For the CDR3, the DNA is TGTGCCAGCAGCCTAGGGACAGGGGGGTATAATGATGGCTACACCTTC. Translated: CASSLGTGGYNDGYTF.

This chain uses TRBV30 with TRBJ2-7, with TRBD1 matching 7 bases. V gave up 2 bases and J gave up 6 bases; unmatched junction bases: 13. Germline CDR1 reads GTSNPN; CDR2 reads SVGIG (reference sequence). This CDR3 has 15 amino acids. In DNA form, the CDR3 reads TGTGCCTGGAGTAACCTAGGGGCAGGGGGTCTCGAGCAGTACTTC. It translates to CAWSNLGAGGLEQYF.

The rearrangement joins TRBV6-5 to TRBJ1-1, with D tentatively TRBD1 (5 bases). The length of the CDR3 is 16 residues. Per the germline V gene, CDR1 is MNHEY and CDR2 is SVGAGI. Trimming took 0 bases from V and 4 from J, leaving 15 bases between them. CDR3 DNA: TGTGCCAGCAGTTACTCGACGGGCCCGGGGGGCACTGAAGCTTTCTTT. Its translation: CASSYSTGPGGTEAFF.

The CDR3 region is CASSLEVHGRGTGELFF. CDR3 nucleotides: TGCGCCAGCAGCTTGGAGGTTCACGGTCGGGGGACCGGGGAGCTGTTTTTT. The genes are TRBV5-1 and TRBJ2-2, with D perhaps TRBD2 (6 bases). Germline CDR1 SGHRS, CDR2 YFSETQ. The CDR3 has 17 amino acids. Trimming pared 0 bases from V and 5 bases from J, leaving 17 bases between.

J is TRBJ1-1 and V is TRBV9; no clear D. The CDR3 is 15 residues long. Between the trimmed V and J ends, which lost 0 bases and 0 bases, there was a span of 9 bases. In germline, CDR1 is SGDLS, CDR2 YYNGEE. The CDR3: CASSVAPGMNTEAFF. DNA of the CDR3: TGTGCCAGCAGCGTAGCACCGGGGATGAACACTGAAGCTTTCTTT.

This chain links TRBV12-3 or TRBV12-4 with TRBJ2-1, with D perhaps matching TRBD1 (5 bases). The CDR3 has 12 residues. V lost 7 bases and J lost 6, with 10 bases in between. CDR3 sequence (DNA): TGTGCCAGCACCTTCAGGGCCAATGAGCAGTTCTTC. Its translation is CASTFRANEQFF.

The chain links TRBV6-5 to TRBJ1-1; D is unclear. This CDR3 has 15 amino acids. V lost 0 bases and J 0 bases, leaving 8 bases between the germline ends. Germline V lookup: CDR1 MNHEY, CDR2 SVGAGI. CDR3 sequence (DNA): TGTGCCAGCAGTTACTCACCGAGTCTGAACACTGAAGCTTTCTTT. This sequence encodes CASSYSPSLNTEAFF.

The V and J genes are TRBV27 and TRBJ1-2; D call uncertain. V was clipped by 2 bases and J by 2 bases, with 6 bases between them. The length of the CDR3 is 13 residues. Looked up from germline, CDR1 is MNHEY and CDR2 is SMNVEV (reference sequence). CDR3 nucleotide sequence: TGTGCCAGCAGTTTAAACTCGAACTATGGCTACACCTTC. Encoded protein: CASSLNSNYGYTF.

The CDR3 spells CSVESETNTGELFF. The DNA for the CDR3 is TGCAGCGTTGAGTCGGAGACGAACACCGGGGAGCTGTTTTTT. The chain is built from TRBV29-1 and TRBJ2-2; D gene uncertain. The CDR3 is 14 amino acids. Germline V gives CDR1 SQVTM, CDR2 ANQGSEA. Trimming removed 3 bases at V and 0 bases at J, with 8 bases between.

The rearrangement joins TRBV27 to TRBJ2-7, with 12 bases identical to TRBD1. The CDR3 runs to 18 residues. V was pared by 5 bases and J by 1 base, with 12 bases of the junction left unmatched. CDR1 MNHEY and CDR2 SMNVEV come from the germline V gene (reference sequence). In nucleotides, the CDR3 is TGTGCCAGCAGTGCCGGGACAGGGGGCGGGGGTAGGTCCTACGAGCAGTACTTC. Translated: CASSAGTGGGGRSYEQYF.

This chain connects TRBV2 to TRBJ1-1; 7 bases match TRBD1. CDR1 is SNHLY, CDR2 FYNNEI, per germline. The V gene end was trimmed by 6 bases and the J gene end by 7 bases; junction bases not matched to a gene: 17. The CDR3 is 16 residues long. CDR3 region: CASSGIPSGTAFEAFF. The CDR3 DNA reads TGTGCCAGCAGCGGCATACCCTCCGGGACAGCCTTTGAAGCTTTCTTT.

The chain joins TRBV7-8 to TRBJ2-7, with D perhaps TRBD1 (6 bases). This CDR3 comprises 16 residues. Germline V gene data show CDR1 as SGHVS and CDR2 as FQNEAQ. The V end was cut by 0 bases, the J end by 0 bases, with 12 bases between. This CDR3 is CASSLASAGVSYEQYF. The CDR3 DNA is TGTGCCAGCAGCTTAGCGTCGGCAGGGGTCTCCTACGAGCAGTACTTC.

In its sample, this clone was seen a few times. This chain links TRBV2 with TRBJ2-2; no clear D gene. Germline CDR1 SNHLY, CDR2 FYNNEI. V lost 8 bases to trimming and J lost 1 base, with 8 bases between them. The CDR3 contains 13 residues. CDR3 sequence: CASGTGNTGELFF. DNA for the CDR3: TGTGCCAGCGGTACCGGGAACACCGGGGAGCTGTTTTTT.

The chain carries TRBV3-1 (or the pseudogene TRBV3-2) and TRBJ2-7; D remains ambiguous. CDR1 is LGHDT, CDR2 YNNKEL, per germline (reference sequence). V was pared by 3 bases and J by 7 bases, with 13 bases between. This CDR3 comprises 13 residues. The CDR3 sequence: CASSQRTVSEQYF. DNA of the CDR3: TGTGCCAGCAGCCAGCGCACAGTTTCGGAGCAGTACTTC.

This chain uses TRBV3-1 (or the pseudogene TRBV3-2) with TRBJ1-2, with 9 bases identical to TRBD1. CDR1 is LGHDT and CDR2 is YNNKEL in the germline V gene (reference sequence). Trimming at V came to 7 bases and at J to 6 bases, leaving 15 bases not matched to a gene. CDR3 length: 16 residues. CDR3 nucleotides: TGTGCCAGCACCCATGCAGGGACAGGGCAAGCAAATGGCTACACCTTC. As protein: CASTHAGTGQANGYTF.

J is TRBJ2-7 and V is TRBV6-5, with a possible D match to TRBD1 (5 bases). The V end was cut by 11 bases, the J end by 0 bases, with 14 bases between. CDR3 size: 13 residues. Per germline, CDR1 MNHEY and CDR2 SVGAGI. CDR3 loop: CAARAGPSYEQYF. The CDR3 DNA reads TGTGCCGCAAGGGCAGGGCCCTCCTACGAGCAGTACTTC.

The chain uses TRBV4-1 and TRBJ2-7; D unclear. The CDR3 loop spans 15 amino acids. With 1 base removed from V and 7 bases from J, the gap between germline ends came to 17 bases. CDR1 and CDR2 from the germline V gene are MGHRA and YSYEKL. The CDR3 nucleotides read TGCGCCAGCAGCCAAGTGGCTGTCCCTCCGGAGGAGCAGTACTTC. Translating it yields CASSQVAVPPEEQYF.

The J gene is TRBJ1-1, the V gene TRBV12-3 or TRBV12-4; tentative D call: TRBD1 (6 bases). The germline V and J ends were trimmed by 4 bases and 5 bases, with 11 bases remaining between them. CDR3 length equals 13 residues. The CDR3 coding sequence is TGTGCCAGCAGTTCAGGGGTGTGGACTGAAGCTTTCTTT. This gives the protein CASSSGVWTEAFF.

The chain couples TRBV20-1 to TRBJ1-1, with D uncertain. Trimming removed 3 bases at V and 0 bases at J, with 11 bases between. The CDR3 extends over 14 amino acids. Looked up from germline, CDR1 is DFQATT and CDR2 is SNEGSKA (reference sequence). The CDR3 DNA follows: TGCAGTGCTAGTGCGGTTAGCATGAACACTGAAGCTTTCTTT. It translates to CSASAVSMNTEAFF.

This clone was seen just once. The V and J genes are TRBV5-1 and TRBJ2-5; weak D call: TRBD1 (6 bases). CDR3 length: 15 residues. The ends were cut back, 0 bases at V and 0 bases at J, with 9 bases in the middle. Germline loops: CDR1 SGHRS, CDR2 YFSETQ. CDR3 in DNA: TGCGCCAGCAGCTTGGCGGGGACACACCAAGAGACCCAGTACTTC. As protein: CASSLAGTHQETQYF.

The chain joins TRBV18 to TRBJ2-1, with 9 nucleotides matching TRBD2. The trim removed 3 bases at V and 7 bases at J, leaving 10 bases unmatched. Germline V gene lookup returns CDR1 KGHSH and CDR2 LQKENI. This CDR3 is 16 amino acids long. The CDR3 bases are TGTGCCAGCTCACCCAGGGCGGGAGGGGCTTCAAATGAGCAGTTCTTC. This gives the protein CASSPRAGGASNEQFF. The whole variable domain, remainder taken from reference TRBV18 and TRBJ2-1, is NAGVMQNPRHLVRRRGQEARLRCSPMKGHSHVYWYRQLPEEGLKFMVYLQKENIIDESGMPKERFSAEFPKEGPSILRIQQVVRGDSAAYFCASSPRAGGASNEQFFGPGTRLTVL.

The rearrangement links TRBV18 to TRBJ2-1; D call uncertain. Germline CDR1 is KGHSH and CDR2 is LQKENI. V was pared by 1 base and J by 7 bases, with 8 bases between. CDR3 length: 13 amino acids. The CDR3 bases are TGTGCCAGCTCACCACTACAGAGAAATGAGCAGTTCTTC. Translating gives CASSPLQRNEQFF.

CDR3 nucleotides: TGTGCCAGCAGCTTCGCCTTGGAGGTTGAGCAGTTCTTC. It yields the protein CASSFALEVEQFF. The J gene is TRBJ2-1, the V gene TRBV5-6; weak D call: TRBD2 (5 bases). This CDR3 contains 13 residues. V lost 2 bases to trimming and J lost 9 bases, with 12 bases between them. Per germline, CDR1 SGHDT and CDR2 YYEEEE.

The genes are TRBV27 and TRBJ2-2, with TRBD2 matching over 8 bases. The CDR3 covers 16 residues. The trim removed 2 bases at V and 5 bases at J, leaving 7 bases unmatched. Germline V CDR1 and CDR2: MNHEY, SMNVEV (reference sequence). DNA of the CDR3: TGTGCCAGCAGTTTAAGGCGGGGGGCCCAAACCGGGGAGCTGTTTTTT. Encoded protein: CASSLRRGAQTGELFF.

This rearrangement joins TRBV27 to TRBJ2-5, with a tentative D call TRBD1 (6 bases). The V and J ends lost 3 bases and 5 bases respectively, with 10 bases between them. The CDR3 has 13 amino acids. Germline CDR1 is MNHEY and CDR2 is SMNVEV (reference sequence). CDR3 loop: CASSLLGGETQYF. Here the CDR3 DNA reads TGTGCCAGCAGTTTGTTAGGGGGTGAGACCCAGTACTTC.

V gene TRBV18 combines with J gene TRBJ1-2, with D possibly matching TRBD1 (5 bases). CDR1 KGHSH and CDR2 LQKENI come from the germline V gene. CDR3 size: 18 residues. The V end was cut by 3 bases, the J end by 2 bases, with 22 bases between. This CDR3 reads CASSPDRGNSRGNYGYTF. The CDR3 nucleotides are TGTGCCAGCTCACCCGACCGAGGGAACTCCCGGGGGAACTATGGCTACACCTTC.

This chain connects TRBV29-1 to TRBJ2-7; D not certain. The V end lost 3 bases, the J end lost 2 bases, and 8 bases lay between the germline ends. Germline CDR1 SQVTM, CDR2 ANQGSEA. The CDR3 length is 12 residues. The CDR3 coding sequence is TGCAGCGTTGAGACAAAGACCTACGAGCAGTACTTC. This codes for CSVETKTYEQYF.

V and J are TRBV7-2 and TRBJ1-6; no definite D call. Germline V gene data show CDR1 as SGHTA and CDR2 as FQGNSA. Trimming removed 5 bases at V and 9 bases at J, with 20 bases between. The CDR3 is 16 amino acids. CDR3 region: CASSPFGTRGSSPLHF. Written as DNA, the CDR3 is TGTGCCAGCAGCCCCTTTGGTACAAGAGGGAGTTCACCCCTCCACTTT. Complete variable domain (other parts from reference TRBV7-2 and TRBJ1-6): GAGVSQSPSNKVTEKGKDVELRCDPISGHTALYWYRQSLGQGLEFLIYFQGNSAPDKSGLPSDRFSAERTGGSVSTLTIQRTQQEDSAVYLCASSPFGTRGSSPLHFGNGTRLTVT.

The chain carries TRBV7-9 and TRBJ1-1, with a tentative D call TRBD1 (5 bases). The germline V gene has CDR1 SEHNR and CDR2 FQNEAQ (reference sequence). The CDR3 totals 13 residues. V was cut by 4 bases and J by 2 bases, with 8 bases left in between. The CDR3 DNA is TGTGCCAGCAGCTCCGGGGGAAACACTGAAGCTTTCTTT. This encodes CASSSGGNTEAFF.